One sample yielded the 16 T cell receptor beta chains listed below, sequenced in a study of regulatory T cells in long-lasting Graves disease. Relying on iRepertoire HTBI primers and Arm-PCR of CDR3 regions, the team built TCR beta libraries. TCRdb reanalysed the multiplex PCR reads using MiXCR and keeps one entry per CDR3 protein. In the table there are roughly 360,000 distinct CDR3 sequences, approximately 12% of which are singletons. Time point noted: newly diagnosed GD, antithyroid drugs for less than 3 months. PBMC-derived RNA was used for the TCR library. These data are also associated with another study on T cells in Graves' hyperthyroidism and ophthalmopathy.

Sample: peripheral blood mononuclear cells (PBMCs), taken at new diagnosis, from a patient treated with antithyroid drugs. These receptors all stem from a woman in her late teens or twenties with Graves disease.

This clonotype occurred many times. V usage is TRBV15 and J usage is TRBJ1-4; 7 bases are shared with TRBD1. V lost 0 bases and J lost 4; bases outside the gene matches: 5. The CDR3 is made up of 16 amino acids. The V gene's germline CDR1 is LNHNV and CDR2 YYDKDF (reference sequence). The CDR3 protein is CATSREGGGLNEKLFF. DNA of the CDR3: TGTGCCACCAGCAGAGAGGGAGGGGGCCTTAATGAAAAACTGTTTTTT.

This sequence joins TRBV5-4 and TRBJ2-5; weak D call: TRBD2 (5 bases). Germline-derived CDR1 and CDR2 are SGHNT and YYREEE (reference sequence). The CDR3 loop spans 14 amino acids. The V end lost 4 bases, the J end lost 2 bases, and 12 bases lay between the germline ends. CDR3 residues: CASSVTREQETQYF. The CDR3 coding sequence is TGTGCCAGCAGCGTTACTCGGGAACAAGAGACCCAGTACTTC.

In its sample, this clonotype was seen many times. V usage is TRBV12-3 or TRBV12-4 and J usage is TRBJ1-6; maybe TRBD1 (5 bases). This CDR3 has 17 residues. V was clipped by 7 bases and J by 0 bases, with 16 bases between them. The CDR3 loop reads CASTRDGISSYNSPLHF. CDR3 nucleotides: TGTGCCAGCACTCGGGACGGTATCTCCTCCTATAATTCACCCCTCCACTTT.

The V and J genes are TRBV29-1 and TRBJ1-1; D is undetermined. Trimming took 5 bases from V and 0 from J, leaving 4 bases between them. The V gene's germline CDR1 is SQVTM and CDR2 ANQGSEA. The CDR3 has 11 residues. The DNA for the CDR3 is TGCAGCGTTTCCATGAACACTGAAGCTTTCTTT. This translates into CSVSMNTEAFF.

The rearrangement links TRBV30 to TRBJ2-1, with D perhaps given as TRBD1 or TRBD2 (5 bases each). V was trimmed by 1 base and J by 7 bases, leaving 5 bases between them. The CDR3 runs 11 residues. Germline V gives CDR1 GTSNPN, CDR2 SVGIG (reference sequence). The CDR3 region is CAWSGGNEQFF. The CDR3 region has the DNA TGTGCCTGGAGTGGGGGGAATGAGCAGTTCTTC. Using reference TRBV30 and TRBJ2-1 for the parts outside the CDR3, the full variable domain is SQTIHQWPATLVQPVGSPLSLECTVEGTSNPNLYWYRQAAGRGLQLLFYSVGIGQISSEVPQNLSASRPQDRQFILSSKKLLLSDSGFYLCAWSGGNEQFFGPGTRLTVL.

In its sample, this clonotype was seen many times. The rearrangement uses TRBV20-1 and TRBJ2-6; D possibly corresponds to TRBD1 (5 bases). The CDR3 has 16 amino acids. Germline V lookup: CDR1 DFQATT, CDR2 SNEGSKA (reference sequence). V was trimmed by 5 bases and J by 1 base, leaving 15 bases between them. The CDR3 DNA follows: TGCAGTGCTCGCGGTCACACAGGTTCTGGGGCCAACGTCCTGACTTTC. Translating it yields CSARGHTGSGANVLTF.

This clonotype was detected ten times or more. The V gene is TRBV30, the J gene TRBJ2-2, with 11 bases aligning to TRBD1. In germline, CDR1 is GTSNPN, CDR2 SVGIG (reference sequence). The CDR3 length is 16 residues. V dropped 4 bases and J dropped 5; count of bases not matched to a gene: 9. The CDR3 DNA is TGTGCCTGGACATTTACCGGGACAGGGGGGACCGGGGAGCTGTTTTTT. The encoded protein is CAWTFTGTGGTGELFF. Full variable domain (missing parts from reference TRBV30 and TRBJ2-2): SQTIHQWPATLVQPVGSPLSLECTVEGTSNPNLYWYRQAAGRGLQLLFYSVGIGQISSEVPQNLSASRPQDRQFILSSKKLLLSDSGFYLCAWTFTGTGGTGELFFGEGSRLTVL.

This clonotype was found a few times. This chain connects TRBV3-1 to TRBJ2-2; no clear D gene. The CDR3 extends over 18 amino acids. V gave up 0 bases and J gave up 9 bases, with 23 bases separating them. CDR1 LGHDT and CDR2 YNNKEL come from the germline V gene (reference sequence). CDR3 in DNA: TGTGCCAGCAGCCAAGATTGGCGTCGGTGGGTATCCAGCCGGGAGCTGTTTTTT. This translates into CASSQDWRRWVSSRELFF.

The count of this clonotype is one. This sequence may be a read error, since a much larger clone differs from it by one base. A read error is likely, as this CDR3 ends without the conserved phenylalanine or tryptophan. The CDR3 is CASFSRGRHLGNTIYL. The CDR3, as DNA: TGTGCCAGCTTCAGCCGGGGGAGACACCTCGGAAACACCATATATCTT. The chain recombines TRBV6-2 or TRBV6-3 with TRBJ1-3, with D possibly being TRBD1 (5 bases). There are 16 residues in the CDR3. Per the germline V gene, CDR1 is MNHEY and CDR2 is SVGEGT. Deletions cut 8 bases from V and 4 bases from J, with 21 bases between.

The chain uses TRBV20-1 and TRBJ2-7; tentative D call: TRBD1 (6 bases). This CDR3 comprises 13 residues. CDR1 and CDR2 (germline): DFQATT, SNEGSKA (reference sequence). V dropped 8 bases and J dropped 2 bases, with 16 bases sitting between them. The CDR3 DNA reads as TGCAGTTTCTCCCCTGGGGGCACCTACGAGCAGTACTTC. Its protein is CSFSPGGTYEQYF.

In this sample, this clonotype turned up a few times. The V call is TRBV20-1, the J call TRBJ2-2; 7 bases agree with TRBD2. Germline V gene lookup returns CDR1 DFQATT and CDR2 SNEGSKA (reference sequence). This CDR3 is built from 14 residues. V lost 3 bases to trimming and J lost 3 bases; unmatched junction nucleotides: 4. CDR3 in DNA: TGCAGTGCTAGGGGGAGCGGGGACACCGGGGAGCTGTTTTTT. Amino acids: CSARGSGDTGELFF.

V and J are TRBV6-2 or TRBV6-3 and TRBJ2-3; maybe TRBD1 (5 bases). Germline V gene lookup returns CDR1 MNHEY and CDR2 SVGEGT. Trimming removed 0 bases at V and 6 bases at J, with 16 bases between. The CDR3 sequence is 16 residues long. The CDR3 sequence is CASSYSRFRGGDTQYF. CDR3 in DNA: TGTGCCAGCAGTTACTCGAGGTTTAGGGGTGGGGATACGCAGTATTTT.

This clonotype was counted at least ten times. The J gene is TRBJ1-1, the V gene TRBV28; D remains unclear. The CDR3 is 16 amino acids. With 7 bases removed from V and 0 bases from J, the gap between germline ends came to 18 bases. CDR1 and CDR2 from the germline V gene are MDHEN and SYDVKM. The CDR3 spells CASTPHLPGLNTEAFF. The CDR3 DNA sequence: TGTGCCAGCACCCCTCATTTGCCCGGGTTGAACACTGAAGCTTTCTTT.

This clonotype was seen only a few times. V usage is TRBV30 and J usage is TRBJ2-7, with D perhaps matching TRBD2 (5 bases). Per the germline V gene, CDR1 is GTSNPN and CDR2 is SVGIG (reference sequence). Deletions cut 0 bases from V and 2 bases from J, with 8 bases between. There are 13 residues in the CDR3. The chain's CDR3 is CAWSVFGTYEQYF. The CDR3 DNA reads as TGTGCCTGGAGTGTTTTCGGGACCTACGAGCAGTACTTC.

CDR3 sequence: CASSSHQIMNTEAFF. CDR3 nucleotides: TGTGCCAGCAGTAGCCACCAAATCATGAACACTGAAGCTTTCTTT. V is TRBV6-1 and J is TRBJ1-1, with D unresolved. V lost 5 bases, J lost 0 bases, and 13 bases lay in between. The CDR3 has 15 amino acids. Germline loops: CDR1 MNHNS, CDR2 SASEGT.

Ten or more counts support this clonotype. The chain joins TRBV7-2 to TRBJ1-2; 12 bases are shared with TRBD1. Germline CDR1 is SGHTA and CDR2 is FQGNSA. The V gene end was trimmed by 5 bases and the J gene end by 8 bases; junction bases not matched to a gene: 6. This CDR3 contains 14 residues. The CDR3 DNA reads TGTGCCAGCAGCACCGGGACAGGGGGCGAGGGCTACACCTTC. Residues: CASSTGTGGEGYTF.